The 24 T cell receptor beta chains below come from one sample, sequenced in a study of OX40 agonist ivuxolimab in advanced cancers. The assay was immunoSEQ multiplex PCR, and TCRdb's table has in-frame clones only and misses some. The sample includes roughly 69,000 clones, about 90% seen only once; the top ten take about 5%. The specimen comprised CD4+ or CD8+ T cells sorted from blood, sampled in a trial of the OX40 agonist ivuxolimab. The receptors shown here come from an adult with an advanced solid tumor such as melanoma, head and neck, liver or kidney cancer.

The chain couples TRBV15 to TRBJ1-4; no firm D call. Germline-derived CDR1 and CDR2 are LNHNV and YYDKDF (reference sequence). V was trimmed by 0 bases and J by 5 bases, leaving 10 bases between them. The CDR3 has 15 amino acids. The CDR3 nucleotides read TGTGCCACCAGCAGAGATCGGGCGGGCAATGAAAAACTGTTTTTT. It translates to CATSRDRAGNEKLFF.

This clone has only one observation. The chain links TRBV7-9 to TRBJ1-3; weak D call: TRBD1 (5 bases). The CDR3 is 13 residues long. From germline, CDR1 is SEHNR and CDR2 FQNEAQ (reference sequence). V was pared by 8 bases and J by 4 bases, with 12 bases between. CDR3 sequence: CASGEPGGNTIYF. The CDR3 nucleotides are TGTGCCAGCGGAGAGCCAGGGGGAAACACCATATATTTT. Complete variable domain (other parts from reference TRBV7-9 and TRBJ1-3): DTGVSQNPRHKITKRGQNVTFRCDPISEHNRLYWYRQTLGQGPEFLTYFQNEAQLEKSRLLSDRFSAERPKGSFSTLEIQRTEQGDSAMYLCASGEPGGNTIYFGEGSWLTVV.

The V and J genes are TRBV5-1 and TRBJ1-5; TRBD1 is a possible D gene (6 bases). Germline V CDR1 and CDR2: SGHRS, YFSETQ. V gave up 0 bases and J gave up 6 bases, with 10 bases separating them. The CDR3 sequence is 14 residues long. In DNA form, the CDR3 reads TGCGCCAGCAGCTTGGCTGGGGGCGGTCAGCCCCAGCATTTT. Residues: CASSLAGGGQPQHF. Together with reference TRBV5-1 and TRBJ1-5, the CDR3 gives the full variable domain: KAGVTQTPRYLIKTRGQQVTLSCSPISGHRSVSWYQQTPGQGLQFLFEYFSETQRNKGNFPGRFSGRQFSNSRSEMNVSTLELGDSALYLCASSLAGGGQPQHFGDGTRLSIL.

The J gene is TRBJ1-1, the V gene TRBV28; 7 bases align to TRBD1. Germline lookup yields CDR1 MDHEN and CDR2 SYDVKM. CDR3 size: 14 residues. V gave up 3 bases and J gave up 6 bases; unmatched junction bases: 7. In DNA form, the CDR3 reads TGTGCCAGCAGTTTTCAAAGGGGGCGTTCTGAAGCTTTCTTT. Translation: CASSFQRGRSEAFF.

The chain has TRBV5-4 and TRBJ2-7; 8 bases are a match to TRBD1. Trimming removed 4 bases from V and 5 bases from J; junction bases left unmatched: 8. Germline assignment: CDR1 SGHNT and CDR2 YYREEE (reference sequence). The CDR3 extends over 14 amino acids. The CDR3 region is CASSIGQGVDEQYF. CDR3 bases: TGTGCCAGCAGCATCGGACAGGGCGTAGACGAGCAGTACTTC.

This chain connects TRBV7-8 to TRBJ2-1; the match to TRBD2 covers 14 bases. V shed 3 bases, J shed 10 bases, and the junction held 8 bases outside the gene matches. This CDR3 region has 16 residues. Germline-derived CDR1 and CDR2 are SGHVS and FQNEAQ. CDR3 nucleotides: TGTGCCAGCAGCTTGACTCGGACTAGCGGGAGGCAGGAGCAGTTCTTC. Protein sequence: CASSLTRTSGRQEQFF.

This chain uses TRBV15 with TRBJ2-5, with D uncertain. TRBJ2-7 explains the end of the DNA better; the J call may be wrong. This CDR3 comprises 13 residues. Germline CDR1 LNHNV, CDR2 YYDKDF (reference sequence). This CDR3 is CATSSVPSYEQYF. DNA for the CDR3: TGTGCCACCAGCAGTGTACCTTCCTACGAGCAGTACTTC.

The rearrangement uses TRBV6-6 and TRBJ2-3; 7 bases are a match to TRBD2. V gave up 2 bases and J gave up 6 bases; unmatched junction bases: 11. This CDR3 has 16 residues. Germline lookup yields CDR1 MNHNY and CDR2 SVGAGI (reference sequence). CDR3 sequence reads: CASSYTGRAPQDTQYF. CDR3 coding DNA: TGTGCCAGCAGTTACACTGGGAGGGCCCCCCAGGATACGCAGTATTTT.

The CDR3: CSVELLSGSSSYEQYF. CDR3 coding DNA: TGCAGCGTTGAACTTCTAAGCGGGAGTAGCTCCTACGAGCAGTACTTC. The rearrangement joins TRBV29-1 to TRBJ2-7; TRBD2 matches at 8 bases. V dropped 2 bases and J dropped 0; count of bases not matched to a gene: 9. Germline V gene lookup returns CDR1 SQVTM and CDR2 ANQGSEA. The length of the CDR3 is 16 residues.

The chain has TRBV19 and TRBJ2-7; D remains ambiguous. The CDR3 spans 11 residues. V shed 6 bases and J shed 4 bases, with 7 bases lying between them. Per germline, CDR1 LNHDA and CDR2 SQIVND (reference sequence). CDR3 sequence (DNA): TGTGCCAGTAGCTCCACGTACGAGCAGTACTTC. Protein sequence: CASSSTYEQYF.

The chain couples TRBV12-5 to TRBJ2-1; D is possibly TRBD2 (6 bases). The CDR3 has 13 amino acids. V lost 5 bases to trimming and J lost 6 bases, with 11 bases between them. The V gene's germline CDR1 is LGHNT and CDR2 FRNRAP. The CDR3 protein is CASGRGIFNEQFF. CDR3 in DNA: TGTGCTAGTGGTCGCGGGATCTTCAATGAGCAGTTCTTC.

This clone has just a few counts. The chain uses TRBV9 and TRBJ2-5; D remains ambiguous. V lost 0 bases, J lost 0 bases, and 9 bases lay in between. The germline V gene encodes CDR1 SGDLS and CDR2 YYNGEE. The CDR3 has 15 residues. This chain's CDR3 is CASSVVGSDQETQYF. CDR3 coding DNA: TGTGCCAGCAGCGTAGTGGGGTCCGACCAAGAGACCCAGTACTTC. The full variable domain, rest sourced from reference TRBV9 and TRBJ2-5, is DSGVTQTPKHLITATGQRVTLRCSPRSGDLSVYWYQQSLDQGLQFLIQYYNGEERAKGNILERFSAQQFPDLHSELNLSSLELGDSALYFCASSVVGSDQETQYFGPGTRLLVL.

The V gene is TRBV29-1, the J gene TRBJ2-3; TRBD1 might be the D (6 bases). CDR3 length: 16 amino acids. V was clipped by 6 bases and J by 2 bases, with 21 bases between them. Germline loops: CDR1 SQVTM, CDR2 ANQGSEA. The CDR3 DNA is TGCAGCGTCGAAACGTTATTCAGGGGTCTCACAGATACGCAGTATTTT. Translated: CSVETLFRGLTDTQYF.

The genes are TRBV27 and TRBJ2-3, with D perhaps TRBD2 (6 bases). V shed 6 bases and J shed 1 base, with 14 bases lying between them. Germline-derived CDR1 and CDR2 are MNHEY and SMNVEV (reference sequence). The CDR3 runs to 15 residues. CDR3 coding DNA: TGTGCCAGCAGCCGCCTCGGCGGGGGCACAGATACGCAGTATTTT. Amino acid sequence: CASSRLGGGTDTQYF.

This sequence joins TRBV28 and TRBJ1-2; D may be TRBD1 (5 bases). V was pared by 8 bases and J by 0 bases, with 19 bases between. Germline V gene sequence: CDR1 MDHEN, CDR2 SYDVKM. CDR3 size: 16 residues. CDR3 amino acids: CASGHPRIGANYGYTF. The CDR3 nucleotides read TGTGCCAGCGGACACCCCCGGATAGGGGCTAACTATGGCTACACCTTC.

J is TRBJ2-6 and V is TRBV9, with D uncertain. Trimming cost V 0 bases and J 0 bases, with 4 bases left between them. The CDR3 totals 15 residues. The V gene's germline CDR1 is SGDLS and CDR2 YYNGEE. This chain's CDR3 is CASSVAGSGANVLTF. CDR3 bases: TGTGCCAGCAGCGTAGCGGGCTCTGGGGCCAACGTCCTGACTTTC.

The chain carries TRBV6-1 and TRBJ1-5; a weak D match, TRBD1 (6 bases). Germline V gives CDR1 MNHNS, CDR2 SASEGT. Between the trimmed V and J ends, which lost 3 bases and 2 bases, there was a span of 17 bases. This CDR3 is built from 17 residues. The CDR3 region has the DNA TGTGCCAGCAGTGACCGCAAACAGGGTTTGGGCAATCAGCCCCAGCATTTT. Amino acid sequence: CASSDRKQGLGNQPQHF.

V usage is TRBV11-2 and J usage is TRBJ1-2; 9 bases map to TRBD1. Germline V gene sequence: CDR1 SGHAT, CDR2 FQNNGV. The CDR3 covers 14 residues. The trim removed 8 bases at V and 8 bases at J, leaving 12 bases unmatched. The CDR3 DNA sequence: TGTGCCAGCCGCCGTACCGGGACAGGGTCCGGCTACACCTTC. It specifies CASRRTGTGSGYTF.

This chain links TRBV5-8 with TRBJ1-5, with D possibly being TRBD1 (6 bases). V was clipped by 5 bases and J by 7 bases, with 16 bases between them. Germline CDR1 SGHTS, CDR2 YDEGEE. CDR3 length equals 14 residues. Here the CDR3 reads CASRSGDTLQPQHF. In DNA form, the CDR3 reads TGTGCCAGCAGGTCCGGGGACACTCTACAGCCCCAGCATTTT.

V usage is TRBV11-2 and J usage is TRBJ2-1; 8 bases agree with TRBD2. The germline gives CDR1 SGHAT, CDR2 FQNNGV. After removal of 1 base from V and 4 bases from J, the junction contained 6 bases not matched to a gene. The length of the CDR3 is 16 residues. The CDR3 here is CASSLGQLAEYNEQFF. DNA for the CDR3: TGTGCCAGCAGCTTAGGTCAACTAGCGGAGTACAATGAGCAGTTCTTC.

The rearrangement links TRBV6-6 to TRBJ2-7, with 10 bases that match TRBD1. The CDR3 has 15 residues. Germline V gene lookup returns CDR1 MNHNY and CDR2 SVGAGI (reference sequence). V shed 7 bases and J 1 base; nucleotides not matched to a gene: 7. In nucleotides, the CDR3 is TGTGCCAGCATTTTAGGACAGGGGGAATCCTACGAGCAGTACTTC. Translating gives CASILGQGESYEQYF.

V and J are TRBV10-3 and TRBJ2-3, with 8 positions matching TRBD1. The germline V gene has CDR1 ENHRY and CDR2 SYGVKD. The V and J ends lost 8 bases and 3 bases, in that order; junction bases with no gene match: 7. CDR3 length: 14 residues. The CDR3 coding sequence is TGTGCCATCGGGGAGCAGGGGGCTACAGATACGCAGTATTTT. As protein: CAIGEQGATDTQYF.

The chain couples TRBV15 to TRBJ2-3, with D perhaps being TRBD1 or TRBD2 (5 bases each). With 4 bases removed from V and 2 bases from J, the gap between germline ends came to 7 bases. The length of the CDR3 is 13 residues. Germline V lookup: CDR1 LNHNV, CDR2 YYDKDF (reference sequence). This chain's CDR3 is CATSTGTTDTQYF. The CDR3 bases are TGTGCCACCAGCACCGGGACCACAGATACGCAGTATTTT.

The CDR3 is CASSQRDWNTGELFF. CDR3 in DNA: TGTGCCAGCAGCCAACGGGACTGGAACACCGGGGAGCTGTTTTTT. J is TRBJ2-2 and V is TRBV9; possibly TRBD2 for D (6 bases). There are 15 residues in the CDR3. V shed 4 bases and J shed 1 base, with 11 bases lying between them. Germline V gene lookup returns CDR1 SGDLS and CDR2 YYNGEE.